This TCR beta chain derives from a study of cytomegalovirus exposure and HLA in healthy donors. At the level of the study: Unique TCRs from HLA-typed donors, 85 million to 100 million of them, were held in an early data release. Study-wide results and limits: Over 150 TCR beta chains were listed as cytomegalovirus-associated.

With 60 Vbeta and 13 Jbeta primers, the PCR was carried out. TCRdb's copy holds only in-frame clones and misses some; the assay was immunoSEQ multiplex PCR. The table has around 150,000 clones, 55% to 80% seen once. Germline CDR1 reads MNHNS; CDR2 reads SASEGT. V was shortened by 7 bases and J by 5 bases, with 15 bases between the two germline ends. This CDR3 spans 14 amino acids. As concerns this clone: What it binds is not known.

J is TRBJ2-1 and V is TRBV6-1; D may be TRBD1 (6 bases). The material sequenced was PBMCs. The TCR sequence derives from a human donor in good health. CDR3 sequence (DNA): TGTGCCAGCAAGATCACAGGGCTAAACAATGAGCAGTTCTTC. Encoded protein: CASKITGLNNEQFF.